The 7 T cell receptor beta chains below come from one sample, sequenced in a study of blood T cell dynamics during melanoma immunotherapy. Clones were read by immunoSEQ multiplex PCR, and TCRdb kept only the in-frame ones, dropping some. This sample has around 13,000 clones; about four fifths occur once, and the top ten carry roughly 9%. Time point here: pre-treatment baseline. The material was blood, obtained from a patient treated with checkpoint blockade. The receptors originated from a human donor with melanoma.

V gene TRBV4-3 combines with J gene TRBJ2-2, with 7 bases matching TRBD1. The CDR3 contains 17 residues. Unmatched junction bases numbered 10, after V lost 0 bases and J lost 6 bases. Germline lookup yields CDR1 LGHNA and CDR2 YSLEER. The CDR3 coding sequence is TGCGCCAGCAGCCAAGATGGCTCACAGGGGTTAGCCGGGGAGCTGTTTTTT. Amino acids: CASSQDGSQGLAGELFF.

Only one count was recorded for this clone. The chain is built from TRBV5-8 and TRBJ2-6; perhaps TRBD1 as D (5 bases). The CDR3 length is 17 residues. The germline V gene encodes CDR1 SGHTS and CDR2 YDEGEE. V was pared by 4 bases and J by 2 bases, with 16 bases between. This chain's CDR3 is CASSALPTGAGANVLTF. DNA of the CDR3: TGTGCCAGCAGCGCCTTACCTACAGGTGCTGGGGCCAACGTCCTGACTTTC.

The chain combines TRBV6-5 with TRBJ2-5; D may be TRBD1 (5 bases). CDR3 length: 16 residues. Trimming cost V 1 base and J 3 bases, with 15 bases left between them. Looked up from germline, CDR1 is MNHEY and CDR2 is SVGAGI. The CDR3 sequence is CASSYFKTESKETQYF. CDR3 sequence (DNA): TGTGCCAGCAGTTACTTTAAGACAGAAAGTAAAGAGACCCAGTACTTC.

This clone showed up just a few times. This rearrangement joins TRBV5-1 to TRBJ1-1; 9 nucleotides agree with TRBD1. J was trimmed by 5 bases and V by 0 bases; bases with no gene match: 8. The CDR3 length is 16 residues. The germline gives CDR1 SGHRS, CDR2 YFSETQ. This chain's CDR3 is CASSLASGTGLTEAFF. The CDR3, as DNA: TGCGCCAGCAGCTTGGCCTCTGGGACAGGGCTTACTGAAGCTTTCTTT.

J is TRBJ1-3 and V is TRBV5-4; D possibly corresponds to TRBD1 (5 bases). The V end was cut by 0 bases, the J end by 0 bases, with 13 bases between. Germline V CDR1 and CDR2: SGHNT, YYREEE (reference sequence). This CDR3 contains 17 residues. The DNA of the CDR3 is TGTGCCAGCAGCTTGGATGGAGGGACTAACTCTGGAAACACCATATATTTT. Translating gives CASSLDGGTNSGNTIYF.

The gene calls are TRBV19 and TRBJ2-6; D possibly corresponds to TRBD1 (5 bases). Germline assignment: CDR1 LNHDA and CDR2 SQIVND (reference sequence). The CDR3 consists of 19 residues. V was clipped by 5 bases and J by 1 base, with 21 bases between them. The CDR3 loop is CASSSTTRGSVSGANVLTF. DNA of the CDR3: TGTGCCAGTAGTTCCACGACAAGGGGATCTGTTTCTGGGGCCAACGTCCTGACTTTC.

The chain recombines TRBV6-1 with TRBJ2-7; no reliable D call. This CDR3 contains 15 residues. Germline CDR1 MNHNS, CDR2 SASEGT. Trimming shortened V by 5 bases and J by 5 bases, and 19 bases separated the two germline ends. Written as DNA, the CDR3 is TGTGCCAGCAGTCCCTCGTACGGGCAATCCCACGAGCAGTACTTC. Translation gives CASSPSYGQSHEQYF.